These 29 T cell receptor beta chains were all obtained from the same sample, sequenced in a study of read filtering for tumor transcriptome and immune sequencing. The library was built from 400 to 500 ng RNA with molecular barcoded adaptors for alpha/delta and beta/gamma chains. TCRdb ran MiXCR on the reads and lists one entry per CDR3 protein. The table includes about 38,000 distinct CDR3 sequences, around 15% detected once. The sequenced sample consisted of a population of CD138-negative cells sorted from bone marrow. These receptors all come from a donor aged 40 or over with multiple myeloma.

The table lists this clonotype with a few counts. The chain employs TRBV5-6 and TRBJ2-4; 7 positions agree with TRBD1. Germline-derived CDR1 and CDR2 are SGHDT and YYEEEE. The CDR3 runs 17 residues. Losses at the gene ends were 0 bases for V and 5 bases for J; bases not matched to a gene: 11. The chain's CDR3 is CASSLATFKGAENIQYF. CDR3 coding DNA: TGTGCCAGCAGCTTGGCTACGTTTAAGGGGGCGGAAAACATTCAGTACTTC.

This clonotype was seen repeatedly, ten times or more. The V call is TRBV12-3 or TRBV12-4, the J call TRBJ2-7; D is unresolved. The length of the CDR3 is 13 residues. Trimming removed 3 bases from V and 3 bases from J, with 9 bases in between. This CDR3 is CASSLGRYYEQYF. In DNA form, the CDR3 reads TGTGCCAGCAGTTTGGGCAGATACTACGAGCAGTACTTC.

A few counts support this clonotype. A much larger clone lies a single base off, so this may be a read error. V gene TRBV5-1 combines with J gene TRBJ2-7; the D is unclear. V shed 0 bases and J shed 0 bases, with 4 bases lying between them. This CDR3 has 13 amino acids. Germline V gene sequence: CDR1 SGHRS, CDR2 YFSETQ. CDR3 DNA: TGCGCCAGCAGCTTGGATAACTCCTACGAGCAGTACTTC. This codes for CASSLDNSYEQYF.

This clonotype was counted only a few times. This may arise from a read error, as a much more abundant clone is one base away. This chain joins TRBV27 and TRBJ2-1; D gene ambiguous. Germline CDR1 reads MNHEY; CDR2 reads SMNVEV (reference sequence). The CDR3 has 13 residues. CDR3 sequence: CARSFGAYNEQFF. CDR3 bases: TGTGCCCGCAGTTTTGGGGCCTACAATGAGCAGTTCTTC.

This clonotype has a count of ten or more. The chain uses TRBV15 and TRBJ2-1; TRBD2 aligns across 8 bases. The CDR3 has 17 amino acids. Germline trimming cut 5 bases from V and 2 bases from J; bases unmatched to any gene: 11. The germline V gene encodes CDR1 LNHNV and CDR2 YYDKDF (reference sequence). CDR3 bases: TGTGCCACCAGCGATCAGCGGGAGCCTGCGGCCTACAATGAGCAGTTCTTC. Translated: CATSDQREPAAYNEQFF.

This clonotype has a count of ten or more. The chain uses TRBV6-1 and TRBJ2-2; D might be TRBD1 (5 bases). V was pared by 7 bases and J by 0 bases, with 15 bases between. CDR1 is MNHNS, CDR2 SASEGT, per germline. The CDR3 has 16 residues. This chain's CDR3 is CASNHDSIANTGELFF. In DNA, the CDR3 is TGTGCCAGCAACCATGACAGTATCGCGAACACCGGGGAGCTGTTTTTT.

This clonotype occurred many times. The V call is TRBV5-1, the J call TRBJ2-2; TRBD1 matches at 12 bases. The CDR3 is made up of 17 amino acids. The V segment lost 3 bases and the J segment 5 bases; nucleotides outside the gene matches: 8. Germline V CDR1 and CDR2: SGHRS, YFSETQ. CDR3: CASSSGTGGAGTGELFF. DNA of the CDR3: TGCGCCAGCAGCTCCGGGACAGGGGGCGCAGGAACCGGGGAGCTGTTTTTT. The whole variable domain, remainder taken from reference TRBV5-1 and TRBJ2-2, is KAGVTQTPRYLIKTRGQQVTLSCSPISGHRSVSWYQQTPGQGLQFLFEYFSETQRNKGNFPGRFSGRQFSNSRSEMNVSTLELGDSALYLCASSSGTGGAGTGELFFGEGSRLTVL.

This clonotype was counted at least ten times. The CDR3 coding sequence is TGTGCCAGCAGAAAAGACAGGGTCCACAATGAGCAGTTCTTC. Translated, it gives CASRKDRVHNEQFF. The chain joins TRBV6-2 or TRBV6-3 to TRBJ2-1, with 7 positions matching TRBD1. The CDR3 runs 14 residues. The V gene end was trimmed by 6 bases and the J gene end by 5 bases; junction bases not matched to a gene: 7. Germline V gives CDR1 MNHEY, CDR2 SVGEGT.

This clonotype has just a few counts. The chain has TRBV5-4 and TRBJ2-6; the match to TRBD1 covers 9 bases. CDR3 length equals 17 residues. V lost 4 bases and J lost 0; bases outside the gene matches: 5. Per the germline V gene, CDR1 is SGHNT and CDR2 is YYREEE (reference sequence). The CDR3 region is CASSTQGAYSGANVLTF. The DNA of the CDR3 is TGTGCCAGCAGCACACAGGGGGCATACTCTGGGGCCAACGTCCTGACTTTC.

This clonotype has ten or more counts. The V and J genes are TRBV6-1 and TRBJ1-1, with D possibly matching TRBD1 (5 bases). The CDR3 is made up of 12 amino acids. The germline gives CDR1 MNHNS, CDR2 SASEGT. V lost 7 bases, J lost 5 bases, and 11 bases lay in between. CDR3: CASMEGYTEAFF. DNA for the CDR3: TGTGCCAGCATGGAGGGGTATACTGAAGCTTTCTTT.

This clonotype was seen at least ten times. This rearrangement joins TRBV12-3 or TRBV12-4 to TRBJ1-1; the D is unclear. The CDR3 loop spans 15 amino acids. V lost 5 bases to trimming and J lost 1 base, with 14 bases between them. The CDR3 region has the DNA TGTGCCAGCAGTCACAATAACTGGAGGAACACTGAAGCTTTCTTT. It yields the protein CASSHNNWRNTEAFF.

Worth noting for this clonotype: A far larger clone is just one base off, so this is likely a read error. This chain connects TRBV20-1 to TRBJ2-4; 13 bases map to TRBD2. The CDR3 covers 14 residues. J gave up 15 bases and V 6 bases, and 14 bases lay outside the gene matches. Germline CDR1 and CDR2: DFQATT and SNEGSKA (reference sequence). The CDR3 nucleotides read TGCAGTGCCCTACCGGGACTAGCGGGGTACGAGCTGTACTTC. This codes for CSALPGLAGYELYF.

In its sample, this clonotype was seen many times. The V gene is TRBV10-3, the J gene TRBJ2-6; perhaps TRBD1 as D (5 bases). The CDR3 runs 16 residues. The germline CDR1 and CDR2 sequences are ENHRY and SYGVKD. The V and J ends lost 4 bases and 1 base respectively, with 11 bases between them. DNA for the CDR3: TGTGCCATCAGTGTGGTCGACAGTTCTGGGGCCAACGTCCTGACTTTC. Its protein is CAISVVDSSGANVLTF.

In its sample, this clonotype was seen many times. This chain links TRBV6-5 with TRBJ2-3, with unresolved D. The CDR3 length is 13 residues. The V end lost 6 bases, the J end lost 1 base, and 8 bases lay between the germline ends. The germline gives CDR1 MNHEY, CDR2 SVGAGI. The CDR3 sequence is CASRGGGTDTQYF. DNA of the CDR3: TGTGCCAGCAGAGGTGGGGGCACAGATACGCAGTATTTT.

This clonotype was counted ten times or more. V usage is TRBV7-2 and J usage is TRBJ1-4; D is unclear. The CDR3 runs 13 residues. V shed 5 bases and J shed 3 bases, with 7 bases lying between them. Germline V gene lookup returns CDR1 SGHTA and CDR2 FQGNSA. For the CDR3, the DNA is TGTGCCAGCAGCCTGCAGTCTAATGAAAAACTGTTTTTT. Protein: CASSLQSNEKLFF.

This clonotype was observed at least ten times. The gene calls are TRBV6-5 and TRBJ2-1; 7 bases are a match to TRBD2. CDR1 MNHEY and CDR2 SVGAGI come from the germline V gene. The length of the CDR3 is 15 residues. Trimming at V came to 5 bases and at J to 0 bases, leaving 4 bases not matched to a gene. CDR3 DNA: TGTGCCAGCAGTAGGACTAGGGTCTCCTACAATGAGCAGTTCTTC. Encoded protein: CASSRTRVSYNEQFF.

This clonotype appeared many times. The V and J genes are TRBV6-1 and TRBJ1-1; 11 nucleotides line up with TRBD1. The CDR3 covers 19 residues. Germline CDR1 MNHNS, CDR2 SASEGT. Unmatched junction bases numbered 16, after V lost 6 bases and J lost 1 base. For the CDR3, the DNA is TGTGCCAGCAGGCCCGGACAGGGGGCGGGATGGAATGCGAACACTGAAGCTTTCTTT. Residues: CASRPGQGAGWNANTEAFF.

The rearrangement joins TRBV20-1 to TRBJ2-2; TRBD2 matches 7 bases. V trimming: 4 bases; J trimming: 5 bases; junction bases outside the gene matches: 10. The CDR3 has 15 residues. CDR1 and CDR2 (germline): DFQATT, SNEGSKA (reference sequence). The CDR3 protein is CSATKTSSWTGELFF. DNA for the CDR3: TGCAGTGCTACAAAGACTAGCTCCTGGACCGGGGAGCTGTTTTTT.

This clonotype was recorded many times. Here the CDR3 DNA reads TGCAGTGCAGGGACAGGGGACCAGCCCCAGCATTTT. This translates into CSAGTGDQPQHF. V is TRBV20-1 and J is TRBJ1-5, with 10 bases lining up with TRBD1. CDR3 size: 12 residues. V shed 6 bases and J 7 bases; nucleotides not matched to a gene: 3. The germline CDR1 and CDR2 sequences are DFQATT and SNEGSKA (reference sequence).

This clonotype has a count of ten or more. This chain links TRBV12-3 or TRBV12-4 with TRBJ2-3, with D unclear. V lost 5 bases to trimming and J lost 0 bases, with 6 bases between them. The length of the CDR3 is 13 residues. CDR3 DNA: TGTGCCAGCAGTCCCCCCAGCACAGATACGCAGTATTTT. As protein: CASSPPSTDTQYF.

This clonotype was found many times. The rearrangement uses TRBV6-5 and TRBJ2-7; 9 bases are a match to TRBD2. The CDR3 loop spans 15 amino acids. J lost 3 bases, V lost 5 bases, and 8 bases had no gene match. The germline CDR1 and CDR2 sequences are MNHEY and SVGAGI. CDR3: CASSVLPSGNYEQYF. As DNA, the CDR3 is TGTGCCAGCAGTGTCCTCCCTAGCGGGAACTACGAGCAGTACTTC.

At least ten counts were recorded for this clonotype. V and J are TRBV10-3 and TRBJ2-5, with unresolved D. CDR1 and CDR2 (germline): ENHRY, SYGVKD. This CDR3 has 16 amino acids. V was cut by 0 bases and J by 1 base, with 12 bases left in between. CDR3 residues: CAISESVGTAQETQYF. DNA of the CDR3: TGTGCCATCAGTGAGTCGGTGGGAACCGCCCAAGAGACCCAGTACTTC.

There are many counts of this clonotype. This chain connects TRBV6-2 or TRBV6-3 to TRBJ2-2, with D unresolved. Between the trimmed V and J ends, which lost 2 bases and 2 bases, there was a span of 0 bases. Germline V gene sequence: CDR1 MNHEY, CDR2 SVGEGT. The CDR3 runs 12 residues. CDR3 sequence: CASSYNTGELFF. The CDR3 DNA reads as TGTGCCAGCAGTTACAACACCGGGGAGCTGTTTTTT.

This clonotype was counted ten times or more. The rearrangement uses TRBV5-1 and TRBJ2-7, with 9 bases identical to TRBD1. V was pared by 0 bases and J by 3 bases, with 4 bases of the junction left unmatched. The CDR3 runs 15 residues. The germline CDR1 and CDR2 sequences are SGHRS and YFSETQ. Here the CDR3 reads CASSLAGQGYYEQYF. Here the CDR3 DNA reads TGCGCCAGCAGCTTGGCGGGACAGGGATACTACGAGCAGTACTTC.

The chain couples TRBV3-1 to TRBJ2-2; TRBD2 matches 8 bases. Germline V gene data show CDR1 as LGHDT and CDR2 as YNNKEL (reference sequence). The CDR3 length is 18 residues. V was pared by 4 bases and J by 0 bases, with 10 bases of the junction left unmatched. The CDR3 loop is CASSRGVRLASNTGELFF. As DNA, the CDR3 is TGTGCCAGCAGCCGAGGAGTCAGACTAGCGTCGAACACCGGGGAGCTGTTTTTT.

Worth noting for this clonotype: Germline is not matched at one junction end, which may reflect a read error. The chain couples TRBV24-1 to TRBJ2-2; 8 positions agree with TRBD1. CDR3 length: 15 amino acids. In germline, CDR1 is KGHDR, CDR2 SFDVKD. The CDR3 here is CATSDRTGRTGELVF. For the CDR3, the DNA is TGTGCCACCAGCGATAGGACAGGGCGCACCGGGGAGCTGGTTTTT.

This clonotype was seen ten or more times. At one end the junction does not follow the germline gene, possibly because of a read error. The DNA for the CDR3 is TGTGCCACCAGCGGAGACAGACCGAACACCGGGGAGCTGTTTTTT. It specifies CATSGDRPNTGELFF. The chain is built from TRBV15 and TRBJ2-2; TRBD1 is a possible D gene (5 bases). This CDR3 is 15 amino acids long. Germline values: CDR1 LNHNV, CDR2 YYDKDF (reference sequence).

This clonotype was recorded many times. The chain uses TRBV10-3 and TRBJ1-1; D is ambiguous. Germline loops: CDR1 ENHRY, CDR2 SYGVKD. This CDR3 is 13 amino acids long. Trimming removed 4 bases from V and 1 base from J, with 7 bases in between. CDR3 protein: CAISGGKNTEAFF. CDR3 bases: TGTGCCATCAGTGGAGGGAAGAACACTGAAGCTTTCTTT.

At least ten counts were recorded for this clonotype. The chain uses TRBV20-1 and TRBJ1-5; the D gene is possibly TRBD1 (5 bases). V dropped 3 bases and J dropped 7 bases, with 10 bases sitting between them. Germline CDR1 DFQATT, CDR2 SNEGSKA (reference sequence). This CDR3 is built from 12 residues. DNA for the CDR3: TGCAGTGCTAGGACAGAGGGGCAGCCCCAGCATTTT. It specifies CSARTEGQPQHF.